The 16 T cell receptor beta chains below were found in one sample sequenced in a study of blood T cell repertoires in COVID-19. Data came from immunoSEQ multiplex PCR; TCRdb stores just in-frame clones and leaves some out. Of fewer than 300,000 clones in the sample, over 65% were seen once. Sequenced: peripheral blood. The receptor source for this set is a woman older than 75 with acute or convalescent COVID-19.

The genes are TRBV5-4 and TRBJ2-1; D may be TRBD2 (6 bases). CDR1 SGHNT and CDR2 YYREEE come from the germline V gene (reference sequence). The CDR3 length is 15 residues. Trimming removed 0 bases at V and 9 bases at J, with 16 bases between. CDR3 sequence reads: CASSLAAGWAREQFF. The CDR3 DNA reads TGTGCCAGCAGCTTGGCCGCGGGGTGGGCGCGTGAGCAGTTCTTC.

The V and J genes are TRBV5-1 and TRBJ1-5; 7 bases are a match to TRBD1. CDR1 and CDR2 (germline): SGHRS, YFSETQ. The CDR3 loop spans 14 amino acids. The trim removed 4 bases at V and 7 bases at J, leaving 8 bases unmatched. The CDR3 DNA is TGCGCCAGCAGCCAGGACAGGCCGGACCAGCCCCAGCATTTT. Translating it yields CASSQDRPDQPQHF.

The chain carries TRBV3-1 (or the pseudogene TRBV3-2) and TRBJ1-6; D might be TRBD1 (5 bases). The CDR3 length is 15 residues. The ends were cut back, 4 bases at V and 8 bases at J, with 15 bases in the middle. The germline V gene has CDR1 LGHDT and CDR2 YNNKEL (reference sequence). The CDR3 nucleotides are TGTGCCAGCAGCCGAGTAAGGCAGGGTTATTCACCCCTCCACTTT. Amino acid sequence: CASSRVRQGYSPLHF.

Notes on this clone: At one of its ends the junction is not consistent with the germline gene, which may arise from a read error. The V and J genes are TRBV18 and TRBJ2-1; tentative D call: TRBD1 (5 bases). In germline, CDR1 is KGHSH, CDR2 LQKENI. CDR3 length equals 15 residues. The CDR3 sequence: CASSLGAGSHNEQFF. The DNA for the CDR3 is TGTGCCAGCTCCCTAGGGGCAGGCTCCCACAATGAGCAGTTCTTC. Drawing the rest from reference TRBV18 and TRBJ2-1, the complete variable domain is NAGVMQNPRHLVRRRGQEARLRCSPMKGHSHVYWYRQLPEEGLKFMVYLQKENIIDESGMPKERFSAEFPKEGPSILRIQQVVRGDSAAYFCASSLGAGSHNEQFFGPGTRLTVL.

The chain links TRBV2 to TRBJ2-1, with a possible D match to TRBD2 (6 bases). This CDR3 has 15 amino acids. V lost 8 bases to trimming and J lost 0 bases, with 14 bases between them. CDR1 is SNHLY, CDR2 FYNNEI, per germline. Written as DNA, the CDR3 is TGTGCCAGCGTTCCGGGACTTAACTCCTACAATGAGCAGTTCTTC. It encodes CASVPGLNSYNEQFF.

This sequence joins TRBV6-2 or TRBV6-3 and TRBJ2-3; 12 bases line up with TRBD2. The ends lost 2 bases at V and 5 bases at J; junction bases unmatched: 8. Germline V CDR1 and CDR2: MNHEY, SVGEGT. The CDR3 consists of 17 residues. The CDR3 DNA sequence: TGTGCCAGCAGTTACCCCCTAGCGGGGGGGCCTGGAGATACGCAGTATTTT. Protein product: CASSYPLAGGPGDTQYF.

This clone has a count of ten or more. This chain connects TRBV6-2 or TRBV6-3 to TRBJ1-1, with TRBD1 matching 8 bases. Germline assignment: CDR1 MNHEY and CDR2 SVGEGT. The CDR3 is 16 residues long. The V segment lost 4 bases and the J segment 1 base; nucleotides outside the gene matches: 8. This CDR3 is CASSSATGTGNTEAFF. The DNA for the CDR3 is TGTGCCAGCAGTTCTGCGACCGGGACAGGGAACACTGAAGCTTTCTTT.

V gene TRBV5-4 combines with J gene TRBJ2-3, with D perhaps TRBD2 (6 bases). V shed 2 bases and J shed 6 bases, with 19 bases lying between them. This CDR3 comprises 16 residues. CDR1 is SGHNT, CDR2 YYREEE, per germline (reference sequence). CDR3 sequence: CASSFKLGGTTDTQYF. CDR3 DNA: TGTGCCAGCAGCTTTAAACTAGGAGGGACCACGGATACGCAGTATTTT.

The chain carries TRBV11-1 and TRBJ2-7; 8 nucleotides align to TRBD1. The trim removed 1 base at V and 6 bases at J, leaving 5 bases unmatched. This CDR3 is 14 amino acids long. The germline V gene encodes CDR1 SGHAT and CDR2 FQDESV (reference sequence). The CDR3 protein is CASSLGTGNFEQYF. In nucleotides, the CDR3 is TGTGCCAGCAGCTTAGGGACAGGGAACTTCGAGCAGTACTTC.

The CDR3 spells CASRLTLDNEQFF. CDR3 sequence (DNA): TGTGCCAGCCGACTTACCCTAGACAATGAGCAGTTCTTC. V gene TRBV12-3 or TRBV12-4 combines with J gene TRBJ2-1; D gene ambiguous. Deletions cut 8 bases from V and 5 bases from J, with 13 bases between. CDR3 length equals 13 residues.

This clone occurred once. This chain links TRBV28 with TRBJ2-5; D possibly corresponds to TRBD2 (6 bases). Germline V lookup: CDR1 MDHEN, CDR2 SYDVKM. The CDR3 length is 13 residues. The V gene lost 5 bases and the J gene lost 4 bases, with 11 bases spanning the gap. CDR3 DNA sequence: TGTGCCAGCAGTCCTGGACTACCAGAGACCCAGTACTTC. Translated: CASSPGLPETQYF.

This clone was seen just once. This rearrangement joins TRBV5-1 to TRBJ1-5; D is ambiguous. Per germline, CDR1 SGHRS and CDR2 YFSETQ. The CDR3 contains 15 residues. Trimming took off 0 bases at V and 3 bases at J, with 10 bases between the two ends. The CDR3 DNA is TGCGCCAGCAGCTTGGAAGGGAGCCTCAATCAGCCCCAGCATTTT. Its translation is CASSLEGSLNQPQHF.

As regards this clone: The sample carries other DNA sequences with the same CDR3. The chain carries TRBV27 and TRBJ2-7, with a possible D match to TRBD1 (6 bases). Trimming removed 0 bases from V and 2 bases from J, with 8 bases in between. The CDR3 covers 14 residues. Germline loops: CDR1 MNHEY, CDR2 SMNVEV (reference sequence). CDR3 region: CASSLSTGAYEQYF. CDR3 in DNA: TGTGCCAGCAGTTTATCGACAGGAGCCTACGAGCAGTACTTC.

The CDR3 nucleotides read TGCGCCAGCAGCTTACAGGGCGACCTCTCTGGGGCCAACGTCCTGACTTTC. Translated, it gives CASSLQGDLSGANVLTF. This rearrangement joins TRBV5-1 to TRBJ2-6; D may be TRBD1 (6 bases). The CDR3 is 17 residues long. V was shortened by 2 bases and J by 0 bases, with 12 bases between the two germline ends. Germline V CDR1 and CDR2: SGHRS, YFSETQ.

The rearrangement joins TRBV28 to TRBJ2-7; TRBD1 aligns across 10 bases. The CDR3 loop spans 15 amino acids. Germline V CDR1 and CDR2: MDHEN, SYDVKM. V lost 10 bases and J lost 1; bases outside the gene matches: 10. Here the CDR3 reads CATRTGGLPSYEQYF. CDR3 nucleotides: TGTGCCACCCGGACAGGGGGGCTCCCGTCCTACGAGCAGTACTTC.

This clone has more than one count but fewer than ten. The chain employs TRBV5-1 and TRBJ2-6; 7 bases are shared with TRBD1. Germline-derived CDR1 and CDR2 are SGHRS and YFSETQ. The CDR3 is made up of 15 amino acids. J was trimmed by 2 bases and V by 4 bases; bases with no gene match: 3. The CDR3 sequence is CASSTQGAGANVLTF. In DNA form, the CDR3 reads TGCGCCAGCAGCACCCAGGGGGCTGGGGCCAACGTCCTGACTTTC.